This T cell receptor beta chain emerged from a study of OX40 agonist ivuxolimab in advanced cancers. General study results and limits: Low normalized T-cell clonal expansion was also seen in some nonresponders.

Profiled with immunoSEQ multiplex PCR; TCRdb holds only in-frame clones, not every one. The table includes tens of thousands of clones, roughly 87% detected once. On this clone: As yet, its antigen is unknown.

Blood samples were obtained at baseline, cycle 4 day 1, and cycle 7 day 1. Germline values: CDR1 SGHVS, CDR2 FQNEAQ. With 6 bases removed from V and 1 base from J, the gap between germline ends came to 10 bases. The CDR3 runs 15 residues. The chain carries TRBV7-8 and TRBJ1-6; D is possibly TRBD1 (6 bases). This specimen consisted of CD4+ or CD8+ T cells sorted from blood, obtained in a trial of the OX40 agonist ivuxolimab. The sequence was obtained from an adult with an advanced solid tumor such as melanoma, head and neck, liver or kidney cancer. Written as DNA, the CDR3 is TGTGCCAGCAGACTACAGGGTTCCTATAATTCACCCCTCCACTTT. This sequence encodes CASRLQGSYNSPLHF.